The clone carrying this T cell receptor beta chain was seen a handful of times. What it binds is unknown. TCRdb ran MiXCR on the reads and lists one entry per CDR3 protein. Among around 25,000 distinct CDR3 sequences listed, around 19% were seen once. This sample was included in a study of T cell repertoires in cytomegalovirus infection. General study points: Pooled public TCR beta family frequency picked out CMV carriers with the relevant HLA.

The length of the CDR3 is 13 residues. Germline lookup yields CDR1 DFQATT and CDR2 SNEGSKA (reference sequence). V dropped 6 bases and J dropped 3 bases, with 14 bases sitting between them. This sequence was found in a human donor in good health (CMV status not recorded). Some clones in this sample may be carry-over from other donors' samples. This specimen was CD8+ T cells from cultured PBMCs, taken from culture after CMV antigen stimulation. The chain employs TRBV20-1 and TRBJ1-2; possibly TRBD1 for D (6 bases). This chain's CDR3 is CSALKGGDYGYTF. CDR3 bases: TGCAGTGCCCTTAAGGGGGGGGACTATGGCTACACCTTC.